This TCR beta chain appears in the sequencing data of a study of blood T cell repertoires in COVID-19. At the level of the study: Both acute and convalescent COVID-19 samples were obtained from the United States, Italy and Spain.

The CDR3 extends over 16 amino acids. Germline lookup yields CDR1 LGHNA and CDR2 YSLEER. The ends were cut back, 1 base at V and 4 bases at J, with 15 bases in the middle. Original data processing: Estimation of nucleated cell counts relied on the amplification of reference gene primers. Sequenced by immunoSEQ multiplex PCR; TCRdb stores in-frame clones only, minus some. The DNA gave D and trimming, while V, J and clone size come from that table. The top ten hold around 1.5% of the sample, which has roughly 380,000 clones, 75% to 90% seen once. Sequencing used peripheral blood. This chain uses TRBV4-3 with TRBJ2-3; D might be TRBD2 (6 bases). The receptor was derived from a woman aged 40-49 years with COVID-19, enrolled during active disease. The CDR3 DNA reads TGCGCCAGCAGCCAAGGTCAATTCGGGAGTCCAGATACGCAGTATTTT. Residues: CASSQGQFGSPDTQYF.